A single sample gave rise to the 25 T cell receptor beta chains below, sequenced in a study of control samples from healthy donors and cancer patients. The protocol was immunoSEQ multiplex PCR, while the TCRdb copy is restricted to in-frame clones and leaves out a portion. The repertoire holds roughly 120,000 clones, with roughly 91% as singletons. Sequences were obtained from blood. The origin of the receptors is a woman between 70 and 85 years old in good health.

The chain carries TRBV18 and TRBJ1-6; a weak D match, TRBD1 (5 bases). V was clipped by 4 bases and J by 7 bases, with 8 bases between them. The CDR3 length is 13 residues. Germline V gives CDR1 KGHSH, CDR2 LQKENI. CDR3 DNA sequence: TGTGCCAGCTCACGGGACCAAAATTCACCCCTCCACTTT. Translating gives CASSRDQNSPLHF.

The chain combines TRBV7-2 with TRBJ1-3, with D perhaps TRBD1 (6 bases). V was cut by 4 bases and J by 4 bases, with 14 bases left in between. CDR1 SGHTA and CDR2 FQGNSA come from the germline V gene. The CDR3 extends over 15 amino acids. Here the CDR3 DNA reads TGTGCCAGCAGCTCGATAGGGGGGCCGGGAAACACCATATATTTT. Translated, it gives CASSSIGGPGNTIYF.

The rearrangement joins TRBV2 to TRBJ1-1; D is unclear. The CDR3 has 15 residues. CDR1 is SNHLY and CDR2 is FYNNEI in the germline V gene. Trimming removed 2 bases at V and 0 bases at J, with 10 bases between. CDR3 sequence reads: CASSERLAMNTEAFF. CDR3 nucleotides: TGTGCCAGCAGTGAAAGGTTGGCGATGAACACTGAAGCTTTCTTT.

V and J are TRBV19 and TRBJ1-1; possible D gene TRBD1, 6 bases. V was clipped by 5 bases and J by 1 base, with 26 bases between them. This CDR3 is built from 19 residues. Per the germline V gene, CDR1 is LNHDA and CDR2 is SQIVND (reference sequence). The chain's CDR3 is CASSLGSGGWTEQNTEAFF. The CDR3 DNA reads TGTGCCAGTAGTCTTGGAAGCGGAGGGTGGACAGAGCAGAACACTGAAGCTTTCTTT.

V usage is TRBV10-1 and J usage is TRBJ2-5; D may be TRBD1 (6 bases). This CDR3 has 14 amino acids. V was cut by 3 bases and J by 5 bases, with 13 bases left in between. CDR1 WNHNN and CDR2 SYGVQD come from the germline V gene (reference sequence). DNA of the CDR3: TGCGCCAGCAGTGACACCACTAGGGGGGAGACCCAGTACTTC. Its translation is CASSDTTRGETQYF.

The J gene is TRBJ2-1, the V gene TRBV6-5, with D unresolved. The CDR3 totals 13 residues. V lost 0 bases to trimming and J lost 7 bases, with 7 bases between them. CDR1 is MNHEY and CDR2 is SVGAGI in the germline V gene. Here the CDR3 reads CASSYSRLNEQFF. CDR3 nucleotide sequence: TGTGCCAGCAGTTACTCACGGCTAAATGAGCAGTTCTTC.

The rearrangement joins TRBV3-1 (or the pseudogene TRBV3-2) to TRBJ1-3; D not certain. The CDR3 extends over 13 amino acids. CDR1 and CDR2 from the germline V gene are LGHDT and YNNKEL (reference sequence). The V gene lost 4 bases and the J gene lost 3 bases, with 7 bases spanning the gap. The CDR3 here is CASSPTGGNTIYF. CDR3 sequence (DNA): TGTGCCAGCAGCCCAACCGGTGGAAACACCATATATTTT.

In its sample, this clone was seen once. This chain's CDR3 is CSASQGSRGNQPQHF. CDR3 in DNA: TGCAGTGCTAGTCAGGGGAGTAGGGGCAATCAGCCCCAGCATTTT. V and J are TRBV20-1 and TRBJ1-5; D may be TRBD1 (6 bases). CDR3 length: 15 amino acids. V shed 3 bases and J shed 2 bases, with 14 bases lying between them. Per the germline V gene, CDR1 is DFQATT and CDR2 is SNEGSKA (reference sequence).

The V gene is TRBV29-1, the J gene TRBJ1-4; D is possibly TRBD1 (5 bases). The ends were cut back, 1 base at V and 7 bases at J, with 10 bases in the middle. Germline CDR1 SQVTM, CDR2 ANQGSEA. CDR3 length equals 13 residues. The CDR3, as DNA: TGCAGCGTTGAAGGCAGGGCAGGTGAAAAACTGTTTTTT. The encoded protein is CSVEGRAGEKLFF.

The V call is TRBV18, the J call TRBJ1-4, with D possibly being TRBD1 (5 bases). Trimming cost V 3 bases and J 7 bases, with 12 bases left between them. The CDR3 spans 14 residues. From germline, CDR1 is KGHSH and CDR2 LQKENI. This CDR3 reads CASSPQGRGEKLFF. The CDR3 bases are TGTGCCAGCTCACCCCAGGGCCGGGGTGAAAAACTGTTTTTT.

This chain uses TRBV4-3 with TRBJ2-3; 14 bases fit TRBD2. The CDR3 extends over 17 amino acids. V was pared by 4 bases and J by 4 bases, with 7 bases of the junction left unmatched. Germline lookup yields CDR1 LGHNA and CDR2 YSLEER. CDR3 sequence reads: CASSPGTSGRKSDTQYF. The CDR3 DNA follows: TGCGCCAGCAGCCCCGGGACTAGCGGGAGAAAATCAGATACGCAGTATTTT.

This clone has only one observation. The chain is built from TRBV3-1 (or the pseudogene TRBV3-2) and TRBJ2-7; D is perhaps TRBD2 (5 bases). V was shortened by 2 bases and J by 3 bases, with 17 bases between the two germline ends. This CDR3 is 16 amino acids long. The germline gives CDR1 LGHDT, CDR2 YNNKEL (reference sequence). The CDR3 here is CASSQRSPGTHYEQYF. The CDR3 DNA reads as TGTGCCAGCAGCCAAAGATCGCCGGGAACCCACTACGAGCAGTACTTC.

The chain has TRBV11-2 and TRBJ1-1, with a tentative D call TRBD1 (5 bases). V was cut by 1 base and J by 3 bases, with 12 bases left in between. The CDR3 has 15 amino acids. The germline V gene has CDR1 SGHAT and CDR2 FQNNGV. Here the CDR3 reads CASSLVMRGDTEAFF. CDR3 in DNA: TGTGCCAGCAGCTTAGTAATGAGGGGAGACACTGAAGCTTTCTTT. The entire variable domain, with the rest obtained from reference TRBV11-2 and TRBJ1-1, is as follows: EAGVAQSPRYKIIEKRQSVAFWCNPISGHATLYWYQQILGQGPKLLIQFQNNGVVDDSQLPKDRFSAERLKGVDSTLKIQPAKLEDSAVYLCASSLVMRGDTEAFFGQGTRLTVV.

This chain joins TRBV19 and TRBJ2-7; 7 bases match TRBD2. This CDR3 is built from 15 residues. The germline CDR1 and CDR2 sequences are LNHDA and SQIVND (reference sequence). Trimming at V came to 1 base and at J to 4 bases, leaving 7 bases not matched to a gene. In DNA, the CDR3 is TGTGCCAGTAGTATAGGTGCTAGCGGATTATACGAGCAGTACTTC. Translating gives CASSIGASGLYEQYF.

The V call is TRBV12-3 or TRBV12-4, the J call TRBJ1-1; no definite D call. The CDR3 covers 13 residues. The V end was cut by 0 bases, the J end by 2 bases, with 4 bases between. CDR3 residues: CASSLAVNTEAFF. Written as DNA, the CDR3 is TGTGCCAGCAGTTTAGCGGTCAACACTGAAGCTTTCTTT.

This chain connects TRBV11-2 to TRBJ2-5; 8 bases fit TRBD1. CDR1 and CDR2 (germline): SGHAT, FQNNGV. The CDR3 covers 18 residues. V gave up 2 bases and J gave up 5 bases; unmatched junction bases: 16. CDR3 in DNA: TGTGCCAGCAGCTTATCTCTAAACTTGGGACAGGAGGGTGAGACCCAGTACTTC. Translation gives CASSLSLNLGQEGETQYF.

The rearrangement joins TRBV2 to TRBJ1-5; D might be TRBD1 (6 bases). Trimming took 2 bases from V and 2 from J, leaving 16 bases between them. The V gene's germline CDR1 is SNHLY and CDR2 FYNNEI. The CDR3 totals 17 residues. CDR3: CASSEPLGGVGNQPQHF. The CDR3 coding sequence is TGTGCCAGCAGTGAACCTCTAGGGGGGGTTGGCAATCAGCCCCAGCATTTT.

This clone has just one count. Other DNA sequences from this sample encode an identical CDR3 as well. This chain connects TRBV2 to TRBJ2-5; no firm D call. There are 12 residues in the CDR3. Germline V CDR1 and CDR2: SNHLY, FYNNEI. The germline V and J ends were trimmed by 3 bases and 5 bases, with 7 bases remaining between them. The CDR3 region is CASSEKSETQYF. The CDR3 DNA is TGTGCCAGCAGTGAGAAGTCGGAGACCCAGTACTTC.

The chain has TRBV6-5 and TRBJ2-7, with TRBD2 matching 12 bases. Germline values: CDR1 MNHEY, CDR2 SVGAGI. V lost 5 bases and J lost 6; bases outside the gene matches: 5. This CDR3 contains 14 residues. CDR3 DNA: TGTGCCAGCAGTCCGCGACTAGCGGGGGTCGAGCAGTACTTC. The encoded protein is CASSPRLAGVEQYF.

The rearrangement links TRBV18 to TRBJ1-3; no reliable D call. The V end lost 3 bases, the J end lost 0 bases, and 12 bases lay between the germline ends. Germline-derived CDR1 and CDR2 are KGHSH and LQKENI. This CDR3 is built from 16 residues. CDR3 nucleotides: TGTGCCAGCTCACCGGTTACTGACAACTCTGGAAACACCATATATTTT. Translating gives CASSPVTDNSGNTIYF.

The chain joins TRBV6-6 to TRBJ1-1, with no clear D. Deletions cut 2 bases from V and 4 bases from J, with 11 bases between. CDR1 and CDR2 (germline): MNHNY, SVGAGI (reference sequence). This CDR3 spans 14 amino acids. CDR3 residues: CASSYGRQRTEAFF. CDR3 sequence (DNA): TGTGCCAGCAGTTACGGCAGGCAGCGCACTGAAGCTTTCTTT.

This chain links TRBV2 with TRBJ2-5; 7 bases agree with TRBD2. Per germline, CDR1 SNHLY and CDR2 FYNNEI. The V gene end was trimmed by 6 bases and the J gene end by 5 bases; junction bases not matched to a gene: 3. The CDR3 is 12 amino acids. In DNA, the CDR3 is TGTGCCAGCAGCGGACTAGAGGAGACCCAGTACTTC. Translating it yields CASSGLEETQYF. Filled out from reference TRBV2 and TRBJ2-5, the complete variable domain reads EPEVTQTPSHQVTQMGQEVILRCVPISNHLYFYWYRQILGQKVEFLVSFYNNEISEKSEIFDDQFSVERPDGSNFTLKIRSTKLEDSAMYFCASSGLEETQYFGPGTRLLVL.

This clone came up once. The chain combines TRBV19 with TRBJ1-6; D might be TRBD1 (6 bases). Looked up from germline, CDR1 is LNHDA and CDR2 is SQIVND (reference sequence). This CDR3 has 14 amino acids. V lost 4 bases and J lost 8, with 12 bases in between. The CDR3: CASSNRVADSPLHF. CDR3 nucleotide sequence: TGTGCCAGTAGTAACAGGGTAGCGGATTCACCCCTCCACTTT.

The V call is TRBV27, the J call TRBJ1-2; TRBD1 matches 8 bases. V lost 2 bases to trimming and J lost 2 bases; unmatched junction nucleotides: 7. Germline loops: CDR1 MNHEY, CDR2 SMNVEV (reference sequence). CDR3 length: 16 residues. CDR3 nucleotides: TGTGCCAGCAGTTTAGGTTACGGGACAGGAAACTATGGCTACACCTTC. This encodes CASSLGYGTGNYGYTF.

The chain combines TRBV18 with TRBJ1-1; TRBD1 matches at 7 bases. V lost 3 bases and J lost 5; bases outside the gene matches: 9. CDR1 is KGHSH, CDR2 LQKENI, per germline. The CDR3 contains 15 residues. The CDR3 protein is CASSPGKGALTEAFF. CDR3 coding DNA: TGTGCCAGCTCACCCGGAAAGGGGGCGCTGACTGAAGCTTTCTTT. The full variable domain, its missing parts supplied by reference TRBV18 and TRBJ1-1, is NAGVMQNPRHLVRRRGQEARLRCSPMKGHSHVYWYRQLPEEGLKFMVYLQKENIIDESGMPKERFSAEFPKEGPSILRIQQVVRGDSAAYFCASSPGKGALTEAFFGQGTRLTVV.